This T cell receptor beta chain comes out of a study of PD-L1 blockade in urothelial cancer. Across the whole study: When patients started atezolizumab around 2014, it was given at 1,200 mg intravenously every 3 weeks. Per blood sample, T cells had a median of roughly 150,000.

This CDR3 is built from 15 residues. Germline assignment: CDR1 SSHAT and CDR2 FNYEAQ (reference sequence). Sequenced by immunoSEQ multiplex PCR; TCRdb stores in-frame clones only, minus some. Of more than 60,000 clones detected, almost 90% appear once; the ten largest clones hold approximately 10%. Worth noting for this clone: One end of the junction does not line up with germline, which may come from a read error.

Indicated time point: peripheral blood 6 weeks after treatment start. The TCR originated in a man aged 60 to 75 with urothelial cancer. The sample was PBMCs, taken around atezolizumab (anti-PD-L1) treatment. This chain links TRBV7-7 with TRBJ2-1; the match to TRBD2 covers 8 bases. The CDR3 DNA is TGTGCTAGCAGCTTAGATCCGGGAGGGGTCAATGAGCAGTTCTTC. This translates into CASSLDPGGVNEQFF.